This T cell receptor (beta chain) is drawn from a study of T cell responses to AZD1222 COVID-19 vaccine. Notes on the study in general: Repertoires were sampled only after the peak T cell response.

Sequencing used immunoSEQ multiplex PCR; TCRdb keeps in-frame clones, though not all of them. The profile covers roughly 120,000 clones, with 86% appearing a single time and about 7.8% taken by the ten largest. Concerning this clone itself: Its matching antigen is unknown.

Between the trimmed V and J ends, which lost 11 bases and 11 bases, there was a span of 24 bases. Looked up from germline, CDR1 is SNHLY and CDR2 is FYNNEI. The length of the CDR3 is 13 residues. The sequenced sample was peripheral blood, obtained on day 0 of AZD1222 vaccination. The V call is TRBV2, the J call TRBJ1-2; a weak D match, TRBD1 (6 bases). The receptor was isolated from an adult in good health. CDR3 protein: CAGTKSRDTTYTF. The CDR3 DNA sequence: TGTGCCGGAACCAAATCCCGGGACACAACATACACCTTC.